This is a list of T cell receptor beta chains from one sample in a study of patients and donors after allogeneic stem cell transplantation. Each CDR3 protein is one row after TCRdb ran MiXCR on the RT-PCR reads. The table has approximately 200,000 distinct CDR3 sequences, about 40% seen once. The sample taken for sequencing was blood, either unsorted or a sorted T cell fraction (not recorded which). The receptors originated from a human donor who was either an allogeneic HSCT recipient or a stem cell or donor lymphocyte infusion donor (not recorded which). It is not recorded whose cells these are; they may come from a transplant donor. The CDR3 runs from the conserved cysteine through the conserved F or W. Each record gives: clone size, V gene, J gene, D gene, CDR3 protein, CDR3 DNA. The D gene is left open where the match is weak. Clone size is not always given. Where it is, it says once, few, many or a class for expanded clones.

few	TRBV6-2/TRBV6-3	TRBJ1-5	-	CASNSLGHSNQPQHF	TGTGCCAGCAACTCTTTGGGGCATAGCAATCAGCCCCAGCATTTT
few	TRBV7-2	TRBJ1-2	-	CASSLEAFAGSEPGYTF	TGTGCCAGCAGCTTAGAGGCTTTCGCAGGGAGTGAGCCTGGCTACACCTTC
few	TRBV20-1	TRBJ2-3	-	CSAPLRHGTDTQYF	TGCAGTGCTCCTCTCCGACATGGCACAGATACGCAGTATTTT
few	TRBV29-1	TRBJ2-1	TRBD2	CSVGSPGLAGGLNEQFF	TGCAGCGTTGGATCCCCGGGACTAGCGGGAGGTTTGAATGAGCAGTTCTTC
few	TRBV9	TRBJ2-6	TRBD2	CASSVVGSGRLGGANVLTF	TGTGCCAGCAGCGTAGTGGGTAGCGGGAGGCTAGGAGGGGCCAACGTCCTGACTTTC
-	TRBV6-5	TRBJ2-1	-	CASRGAADYNEQFF	TGTGCCAGCAGAGGAGCGGCGGACTACAATGAGCAGTTCTTC
few	TRBV4-2	TRBJ1-4	-	CASTGREATNEKLFF	TGTGCCAGCACGGGTAGGGAGGCAACTAATGAAAAACTGTTTTTT
-	TRBV9	TRBJ1-5	TRBD1	CASSPPGQGQPQHF	TGTGCCAGCAGCCCACCGGGACAGGGCCAGCCCCAGCATTTT
-	TRBV6-2/TRBV6-3	TRBJ1-1	-	CASSYRRENTEAFF	TGTGCCAGCAGTTACAGACGGGAGAACACTGAAGCTTTCTTT
-	TRBV12-5	TRBJ2-3	-	CASGFGGATDTQYF	TGTGCTAGTGGTTTCGGAGGGGCCACAGATACGCAGTATTTT
-	TRBV15	TRBJ2-3	-	CATSMRGSPDTQYF	TGTGCCACCAGCATGAGGGGGAGCCCAGATACGCAGTATTTT
-	TRBV7-8	TRBJ1-5	-	CASSAQGEGGNQPQHF	TGTGCCAGCAGCGCACAGGGAGAGGGCGGCAATCAGCCCCAGCATTTT
-	TRBV5-1	TRBJ1-1	-	CASSWDSYTEAFF	TGCGCCAGCAGCTGGGACTCCTACACTGAAGCTTTCTTT
few	TRBV20-1	TRBJ1-2	-	CSAREKGNYGYTF	TGCAGTGCTAGAGAGAAGGGAAACTATGGCTACACCTTC
-	TRBV6-5	TRBJ2-1	-	CASSLSPVAEQFF	TGTGCCAGCAGCCTGAGCCCTGTAGCCGAGCAGTTCTTC
-	TRBV28	TRBJ2-5	TRBD1	CASSPALLGTGAQETQYF	TGTGCCAGCAGCCCTGCCCTTTTAGGGACAGGAGCCCAAGAGACCCAGTACTTC
few	TRBV28	TRBJ1-2	-	CASSSGSGYTF	TGTGCCAGCAGCTCAGGGTCGGGCTACACCTTC
-	TRBV27	TRBJ2-5	TRBD1	CASREGGLPLYF	TGTGCCAGCAGGGAAGGGGGCCTTCCCCTGTACTTC
few	TRBV21-1	TRBJ1-1	-	CASSKTKPPLNTEAFF	TGTGCCAGCAGCAAAACGAAACCGCCCCTGAACACTGAAGCTTTCTTT
-	TRBV6-6	TRBJ1-2	-	CASRSGDYGYTF	TGTGCCAGCAGAAGCGGGGACTATGGCTACACCTTC
-	TRBV20-1	TRBJ2-1	-	CSALSGSNNEQFF	TGCAGTGCGCTCTCGGGATCAAACAATGAGCAGTTCTTC
-	TRBV28	TRBJ2-5	-	CASEELGEETQYF	TGTGCCAGCGAGGAGCTGGGCGAAGAGACCCAGTACTTC
-	TRBV12-3/TRBV12-4	TRBJ2-1	-	CASSLVGLPSSYNEQFF	TGTGCCAGCAGTTTAGTGGGACTTCCTAGCTCCTACAATGAGCAGTTCTTC
-	TRBV6-6	TRBJ2-2	-	CASSSATGHTGELFF	TGTGCCAGCAGTTCCGCCACGGGCCACACCGGGGAGCTGTTTTTT
-	TRBV9	TRBJ2-1	TRBD2	CASSGRAGGSYNEQFF	TGTGCCAGCAGCGGGCGAGCGGGAGGATCCTACAATGAGCAGTTCTTC
-	TRBV2	TRBJ2-5	TRBD2	CASSVPSGRGGETQYF	TGTGCCAGCAGTGTACCTAGCGGGAGAGGAGGAGAGACCCAGTACTTC
-	TRBV6-5	TRBJ1-5	-	CASSPRRDQPQHF	TGTGCCAGCAGCCCCCGCAGGGACCAGCCCCAGCATTTT
-	TRBV5-6	TRBJ1-1	TRBD1	CASSWGQGDTEAFF	TGTGCCAGCAGCTGGGGACAGGGAGACACTGAAGCTTTCTTT
-	TRBV2	TRBJ2-2	-	CASATNTGELFF	TGTGCCAGCGCCACTAACACCGGGGAGCTGTTTTTT
-	TRBV4-3	TRBJ2-7	TRBD2	CASSQGGIAGGPHEQYF	TGCGCCAGCAGCCAAGGGGGGATAGCGGGAGGGCCCCACGAGCAGTACTTC
-	TRBV6-1	TRBJ1-2	-	CATATGTLLVYTF	TGTGCCACCGCTACAGGGACCCTTCTCGTCTACACCTTC
few	TRBV4-3	TRBJ1-1	-	CASSQDPGAFTEAFF	TGCGCCAGCAGCCAAGACCCGGGGGCCTTCACTGAAGCTTTCTTT
few	TRBV6-5	TRBJ1-1	TRBD1	CASSDRGDHTEAFF	TGTGCCAGCAGTGACAGGGGGGATCACACTGAAGCTTTCTTT
-	TRBV29-1	TRBJ1-4	-	CSVENYSYWEAGEKLFF	TGCAGCGTTGAAAATTATTCGTATTGGGAGGCCGGTGAAAAACTGTTTTTT
-	TRBV7-2	TRBJ2-5	-	CASSLVQGEETQYF	TGTGCCAGCAGCTTAGTACAGGGAGAAGAGACCCAGTACTTC
-	TRBV15	TRBJ1-1	-	CATSRVRKNTEAFF	TGTGCCACCAGCAGAGTACGCAAGAACACTGAAGCTTTCTTT
-	TRBV6-5	TRBJ1-3	TRBD1	CASRLTGGSGNTIYF	TGTGCCAGCAGACTCACAGGGGGCTCTGGAAACACCATATATTTT
-	TRBV24-1	TRBJ2-1	TRBD2	CATSDRGLAGPYNEQFF	TGTGCCACCAGTGACCGCGGACTAGCGGGCCCCTACAATGAGCAGTTCTTC
-	TRBV20-1	TRBJ1-2	-	CSADPGASYGYTF	TGCAGTGCTGATCCCGGGGCCTCCTATGGCTACACCTTC
-	TRBV11-2	TRBJ2-1	TRBD2	CASSLAFSGRAHDNEQFF	TGTGCCAGCAGCTTAGCGTTTAGCGGGAGGGCCCATGACAATGAGCAGTTCTTC
-	TRBV7-2	TRBJ1-3	-	CASSSRGTGNTIYF	TGTGCCAGCAGCTCCCGGGGGACCGGAAACACCATATATTTT
-	TRBV6-1	TRBJ1-1	-	CASSEVPSDSPQF	TGTGCCAGCAGTGAAGTCCCATCGGACAGCCCCCAATTT
-	TRBV7-9	TRBJ1-1	TRBD1	CASSLEDRDAFF	TGTGCCAGCAGCTTAGAGGACAGGGACGCTTTCTTT
-	TRBV15	TRBJ2-3	-	CATSRVVTGAENTQYF	TGTGCCACCAGCAGAGTCGTAACGGGAGCGGAGAATACGCAGTATTTT
-	TRBV2	TRBJ1-6	-	CASNPASNSPLHF	TGTGCCAGCAATCCAGCTAGTAATTCACCCCTCCACTTT
few	TRBV6-6	TRBJ1-6	TRBD1	CASSYSGQVPNSPLHF	TGTGCCAGCAGTTACTCCGGACAGGTCCCTAATTCACCCCTCCACTTT
many	TRBV4-2	TRBJ1-5	-	CASSQDPNQPQHF	TGTGCCAGCAGCCAAGATCCCAATCAGCCCCAGCATTTT
-	TRBV28	TRBJ2-5	TRBD1	CASSTIQGAGETQYF	TGTGCCAGCAGTACTATACAGGGGGCCGGGGAGACCCAGTACTTC
-	TRBV7-9	TRBJ1-1	-	CASSLLDTNTEAFF	TGTGCCAGCAGCTTACTGGACACGAACACTGAAGCTTTCTTT
-	TRBV30	TRBJ2-1	TRBD2	CAWTGTSPTYEQFF	TGTGCCTGGACCGGGACTAGCCCCACTTATGAGCAGTTCTTC
few	TRBV12-3/TRBV12-4	TRBJ1-1	-	CASSLTAGAFGDTEAFF	TGTGCCAGCAGTTTAACGGCGGGGGCTTTCGGAGACACTGAAGCTTTCTTT
few	TRBV12-3/TRBV12-4	TRBJ1-5	-	CASSPPGGLNQPQHF	TGTGCCAGCAGTCCCCCGGGGGGACTGAATCAGCCCCAGCATTTT
few	TRBV2	TRBJ1-5	-	CASSPQGFNQPQHF	TGTGCCAGCAGCCCCCAGGGGTTCAATCAGCCCCAGCATTTT
-	TRBV7-9	TRBJ2-7	-	CASSLVSGTQAFSYEQYF	TGTGCCAGCAGCTTAGTATCCGGGACCCAAGCTTTCTCCTACGAGCAGTACTTC
few	TRBV28	TRBJ1-1	-	CASSFFSGKGDTEAFF	TGTGCCAGCAGTTTTTTCTCCGGGAAGGGGGACACTGAAGCTTTCTTT